The rows below give T cell receptor beta chains drawn from one sample of a study of CD8 T cells in Susac syndrome. Each CDR3 protein is one row after TCRdb ran MiXCR on the immunoSEQ multiplex PCR reads. This sample has roughly 200,000 distinct CDR3 sequences, with around 94% found just once. The specimen sequenced was CD4+ T cells from PBMCs. These receptors originate from a human donor with Susac syndrome. The CDR3 runs from the conserved cysteine through the conserved F or W. A D gene is named only where the DNA matches it firmly. Expanded clones are given a class, and other clones once, few, many or no size at all.

>TRBV14|-|-|TRBJ2-7
TGTGCCAGCAGCCAAGCCACGTGGTACGAGCAGTACTTC
CASSQATWYEQYF
>TRBV6-5|TRBD1|-|TRBJ1-1
TGTGCCAGCACGCACTCGACAGGGGTGGCTTTCTTT
CASTHSTGVAFF
>TRBV30|TRBD1|-|TRBJ1-2
TGTGCCTGGAGTTTCACAGGGGATTGGAGTGGCTACACCTTC
CAWSFTGDWSGYTF
>TRBV20-1|-|-|TRBJ1-2
TGCAGTGGATTGCCGGTCCTGGTAAATGGCTACACCTTC
CSGLPVLVNGYTF
>TRBV5-1|TRBD2|once|TRBJ2-1
TGCGCCAGCAGCTGGGGAGGGCCCAGCTCCTACAATGAGCAGTTCTTC
CASSWGGPSSYNEQFF
>TRBV19|-|once|TRBJ1-1
TGTGCCAGTAGTATCACAGGAGTCACCACTGAAGCTTTCTTT
CASSITGVTTEAFF
>TRBV7-9|-|-|TRBJ1-1
TGTGCCAGCAGCTTCGAGCGGAACACTGAAGCTTTCTTT
CASSFERNTEAFF
>TRBV30|TRBD2|-|TRBJ2-3
TGTGCCTGGAAGGGGGCTAGCGGGGCAGGGACAGATACGCAGTATTTT
CAWKGASGAGTDTQYF
>TRBV28|-|-|TRBJ2-5
TGTGCCAGCAGTACCGGGAGCAGGGAGACCCAGTACTTC
CASSTGSRETQYF
>TRBV2|-|-|TRBJ2-7
TGTGCCAGTAGCGAAAAGGGGGGCCTTTACGAGCAGTACTTC
CASSEKGGLYEQYF
>TRBV5-1|TRBD1|-|TRBJ2-1
TGCGCCAGCAGCCGAGACAGGGGGCGCCGGGATGAGCAGTTCTTC
CASSRDRGRRDEQFF
>TRBV7-8|TRBD2|-|TRBJ2-3
TGTGCCAGCACTCGGTGGGGACTAGCGGGGGATACGCAGTATTTT
CASTRWGLAGDTQYF
>TRBV28|TRBD2|-|TRBJ2-2
TGTGCCAGCACCGGGGGGTACACCGGGGAGCTGTTTTTT
CASTGGYTGELFF
>TRBV6-6|-|-|TRBJ1-2
TGTGCCTCATCTCCAGTTAACTATGGCTACACCTTC
CASSPVNYGYTF
>TRBV5-1|-|once|TRBJ2-5
TGCGCCAGCAGACCCTCGGGCGTCCGAGAGACCCAGTACTTC
CASRPSGVRETQYF
>TRBV29-1|-|-|TRBJ1-1
TGCAGCGTTGAAGAGGGGGCGAGGACTGAAGCTTTCTTT
CSVEEGARTEAFF
>TRBV6-6|-|few|TRBJ2-3
TGTGCTAGCAGTTACTTAAGTTCGGACACAGATACGCAGTATTTT
CASSYLSSDTDTQYF
>TRBV20-1|TRBD1|-|TRBJ2-7
TGCAGTGCTAGTAAGGGACAGGTCCACCGGGACGAGCAGTACTTC
CSASKGQVHRDEQYF
>TRBV28|-|-|TRBJ2-1
TGTGCCAGCAGTCCCAGATTGAGGAGGCAGTTCTTC
CASSPRLRRQFF
>TRBV28|TRBD1|-|TRBJ2-1
TGTGCCAGCAAAAGGACAGGGGAATTCAATGAGCAGTTCTTC
CASKRTGEFNEQFF
>TRBV3-1|-|once|TRBJ2-5
TGTGCCAGCCCTATAGGCAGCCAAGAGACCCAGTACTTC
CASPIGSQETQYF
>TRBV20-1|-|-|TRBJ1-2
TGCAGTGCTAGAGGGAGAGGGATCCGATGGGGCTACACCTTC
CSARGRGIRWGYTF
>TRBV29-1|-|-|TRBJ2-3
TGCAGCGTTGCCGGAAACACAGATACGCAGTATTTT
CSVAGNTDTQYF
>TRBV7-7|-|-|TRBJ2-3
TGTGCTAGCAGCCCGGGGATAGGGCTCACAGATACGCAGTATTTT
CASSPGIGLTDTQYF
>TRBV30|TRBD2|-|TRBJ2-3
TGTGCCTGGAAGGGACTAGCGGGCACAGATACGCAGTATTTT
CAWKGLAGTDTQYF
>TRBV28|TRBD1|-|TRBJ2-6
TGTGCCAGCAGTTTACGGTGGAACAGGGGAAGCTCTGGGGCCAACGTCCTGACTTTC
CASSLRWNRGSSGANVLTF